These 6 T cell receptor beta chains originate from one sample sequenced in a study of blood T cell repertoires in COVID-19. The repertoire was sequenced with immunoSEQ multiplex PCR; TCRdb's copy has only in-frame clones and lacks some. The data hold around 140,000 clones, with roughly 89% observed a single time. The sample consisted of peripheral blood. The receptors derive from a human donor in a cohort sampled during active COVID-19.

V and J are TRBV12-5 and TRBJ1-2; no clear D gene. Germline V gives CDR1 LGHNT, CDR2 FRNRAP. This CDR3 spans 19 amino acids. Trimming left V 0 bases short and J 5 bases short, with 25 bases between. This chain's CDR3 is CASGLVTATNGLEGYGYTF. CDR3 DNA: TGTGCTAGTGGTTTGGTTACAGCAACCAATGGATTGGAGGGATATGGCTACACCTTC.

This chain links TRBV9 with TRBJ2-7, with D maybe TRBD2 (7 bases). Germline lookup yields CDR1 SGDLS and CDR2 YYNGEE. V was cut by 3 bases and J by 1 base, with 17 bases left in between. The CDR3 spans 16 residues. CDR3 bases: TGTGCCAGCAGCGCCCGTGGGGGGGCAAGGTCCTACGAGCAGTACTTC. As protein: CASSARGGARSYEQYF.

V and J are TRBV10-3 and TRBJ2-7; 8 bases agree with TRBD2. The CDR3 has 14 amino acids. J gave up 7 bases and V 2 bases, and 7 bases lay outside the gene matches. Germline V CDR1 and CDR2: ENHRY, SYGVKD. The CDR3 DNA reads as TGTGCCATCAGTGAGCGGGGGGGGCTGAGAGAGCAGTACTTC. It encodes CAISERGGLREQYF.

This clone was recorded once. The chain has TRBV5-1 and TRBJ2-5, with 7 bases matching TRBD2. CDR3 size: 14 residues. CDR1 is SGHRS and CDR2 is YFSETQ in the germline V gene. V trimming: 0 bases; J trimming: 8 bases; junction bases outside the gene matches: 7. CDR3 sequence reads: CASSLAVTSNTQYF. As DNA, the CDR3 is TGCGCCAGCAGCTTGGCCGTGACTAGCAACACCCAGTACTTC.

The V and J genes are TRBV6-5 and TRBJ1-1; tentatively, D is TRBD1 (5 bases). The CDR3 loop spans 14 amino acids. The V gene's germline CDR1 is MNHEY and CDR2 SVGAGI. The V end lost 6 bases, the J end lost 5 bases, and 16 bases lay between the germline ends. The CDR3: CASRPDIGRTEAFF. The DNA of the CDR3 is TGTGCCAGCAGACCGGACATCGGCAGGACTGAAGCTTTCTTT.

The gene calls are TRBV10-3 and TRBJ2-3, with 7 bases aligning to TRBD2. V was pared by 7 bases and J by 6 bases, with 7 bases of the junction left unmatched. CDR1 is ENHRY, CDR2 SYGVKD, per germline. This CDR3 is 13 amino acids long. The CDR3, as DNA: TGTGCCATCACGGCGGGGGTTGGGGATACGCAGTATTTT. As protein: CAITAGVGDTQYF.